These 13 T cell receptor beta chains were sequenced from one sample in a study of T cell responses to AZD1222 COVID-19 vaccine. The table came from immunoSEQ multiplex PCR; TCRdb's copy has only in-frame clones and leaves some out. This sample has 84,000 or so clones, with 75% to 90% found just once. The sequencing used peripheral blood, collected on day 0 of AZD1222 vaccination. These receptors were taken from an adult in good health.

V and J are TRBV7-9 and TRBJ2-3, with TRBD2 as a possible D gene (6 bases). This CDR3 spans 15 amino acids. The V end lost 5 bases, the J end lost 6 bases, and 18 bases lay between the germline ends. CDR1 is SEHNR, CDR2 FQNEAQ, per germline (reference sequence). DNA of the CDR3: TGTGCCAGCAGCCTACTGGGACTTCCCCCCGATACGCAGTATTTT. It encodes CASSLLGLPPDTQYF.

In its sample, this clone ranks as medium-sized. This chain links TRBV20-1 with TRBJ1-2; no reliable D call. Germline values: CDR1 DFQATT, CDR2 SNEGSKA (reference sequence). Trimming shortened V by 0 bases and J by 10 bases, and 9 bases separated the two germline ends. The CDR3 runs to 11 residues. In DNA form, the CDR3 reads TGCAGTGCTAGAGATAAGTCCGACTACACCTTC. It yields the protein CSARDKSDYTF.

Of note for this clone: The junction departs from the called germline gene at one end, perhaps through a read error. J is TRBJ1-1 and V is TRBV7-7, with 8 bases identical to TRBD1. There are 17 residues in the CDR3. From germline, CDR1 is SSHAT and CDR2 FNYEAQ (reference sequence). CDR3 loop: CASSLMSQGARDTEAFF. As DNA, the CDR3 is TGTGCTAGCAGCTTAATGAGTCAGGGGGCTCGGGACACTGAAGCTTTCTTT.

The chain combines TRBV24-1 with TRBJ2-1, with D perhaps assigned TRBD1 or TRBD2 (6 bases each). V lost 5 bases and J 2 bases, leaving 15 bases between the germline ends. Germline values: CDR1 KGHDR, CDR2 SFDVKD. This CDR3 is built from 16 residues. CDR3 in DNA: TGTGCCACCAGTGTCCGGGGGCAGAACGCCTACAATGAGCAGTTCTTC. It specifies CATSVRGQNAYNEQFF.

The chain employs TRBV6-5 and TRBJ1-1; D ambiguous. Trimming removed 5 bases at V and 3 bases at J, with 16 bases between. CDR1 and CDR2 from the germline V gene are MNHEY and SVGAGI. The CDR3 is 15 residues long. In DNA form, the CDR3 reads TGTGCCAGCAGTACGGATGGGTCGGGATACACTGAAGCTTTCTTT. This sequence encodes CASSTDGSGYTEAFF.

The gene calls are TRBV12-3 or TRBV12-4 and TRBJ2-5; D is unclear. V shed 3 bases and J shed 4 bases, with 3 bases lying between them. The length of the CDR3 is 11 residues. This CDR3 reads CASSFLETQYF. The CDR3 bases are TGTGCCAGCAGTTTCCTAGAGACCCAGTACTTC.

The gene calls are TRBV15 and TRBJ1-3; D gene unclear. Trimming stripped 5 bases from V and 4 bases from J, with 18 bases between. Germline lookup yields CDR1 LNHNV and CDR2 YYDKDF (reference sequence). This CDR3 region has 16 residues. This chain's CDR3 is CATSRQYLLSGNTIYF. The CDR3 nucleotides read TGTGCCACCAGCCGACAATACCTCTTATCCGGAAACACCATATATTTT.

The chain recombines TRBV29-1 with TRBJ1-2; no firm D call. The CDR3 consists of 13 residues. Germline-derived CDR1 and CDR2 are SQVTM and ANQGSEA. Trimming left V 1 base short and J 4 bases short, with 10 bases between. DNA for the CDR3: TGCAGCGTTGAAGTGGTAGGAACCTATGGCTACACCTTC. Translating gives CSVEVVGTYGYTF.

This chain connects TRBV18 to TRBJ1-3; 11 bases agree with TRBD1. Germline CDR1 KGHSH, CDR2 LQKENI. This CDR3 is 16 amino acids long. Trimming took 3 bases from V and 4 from J; bases not matched to a gene: 5. The CDR3 sequence: CASSPSGTGGGNTIYF. The CDR3 DNA follows: TGTGCCAGCTCACCGTCCGGGACAGGGGGAGGAAACACCATATATTTT.

The rearrangement links TRBV7-2 to TRBJ2-1; D gene unclear. V dropped 0 bases and J dropped 4 bases, with 7 bases sitting between them. This CDR3 region has 14 residues. Germline CDR1 SGHTA, CDR2 FQGNSA. The CDR3 DNA reads TGTGCCAGCAGCTTAGCCGCGAAATACAATGAGCAGTTCTTC. Translated: CASSLAAKYNEQFF. The full variable domain, in which reference TRBV7-2 and TRBJ2-1 provide the parts outside the CDR3, is GAGVSQSPSNKVTEKGKDVELRCDPISGHTALYWYRQSLGQGLEFLIYFQGNSAPDKSGLPSDRFSAERTGGSVSTLTIQRTQQEDSAVYLCASSLAAKYNEQFFGPGTRLTVL.

This chain connects TRBV19 to TRBJ1-3; a possible D gene is TRBD1 (5 bases). Germline V gene data show CDR1 as LNHDA and CDR2 as SQIVND (reference sequence). V lost 9 bases and J lost 2, with 14 bases in between. The CDR3 is made up of 14 amino acids. DNA of the CDR3: TGTGCCAGCGAACAGGACTTGACTGGAAACACCATATATTTT. It encodes CASEQDLTGNTIYF.

The rearrangement joins TRBV29-1 to TRBJ1-1; weak D call: TRBD1 (5 bases). The CDR3 has 14 amino acids. The V gene lost 2 bases and the J gene lost 5 bases, with 15 bases spanning the gap. Germline assignment: CDR1 SQVTM and CDR2 ANQGSEA. CDR3 bases: TGCAGCGTTGAACTATGGGGGTTGCAGACTGAAGCTTTCTTT. It specifies CSVELWGLQTEAFF. Supplemented by reference TRBV29-1 and TRBJ1-1, the full variable domain reads SAVISQKPSRDICQRGTSLTIQCQVDSQVTMMFWYRQQPGQSLTLIATANQGSEATYESGFVIDKFPISRPNLTFSTLTVSNMSPEDSSIYLCSVELWGLQTEAFFGQGTRLTVV.

The CDR3 region has the DNA TGTGCCAGCAGGACAGGGATGGAGACCCAGTACTTC. It specifies CASRTGMETQYF. The chain combines TRBV6-5 with TRBJ2-5, with TRBD1 matching over 7 bases. Trimming removed 6 bases from V and 5 bases from J; junction bases left unmatched: 3. CDR3 size: 12 residues. The V gene's germline CDR1 is MNHEY and CDR2 SVGAGI.